This T cell receptor (beta chain) was recovered during a study of cytomegalovirus exposure and HLA in healthy donors. General study results and limits: The study found most TCR sequences rare, yet found some public TCRs in many donors.

Note on this clone: Its target is not known.

With 7 bases removed from V and 6 bases from J, the gap between germline ends came to 18 bases. Per germline, CDR1 MNHEY and CDR2 SVGAGI. The CDR3 is 14 amino acids. In the PCR, 60 Vbeta and 13 Jbeta primers were used. The assay was immunoSEQ multiplex PCR, and TCRdb's table has in-frame clones only and misses some. Of around 200,000 clones in the sample, roughly 79% are singletons; the top ten hold over 2.5%. The chain has TRBV6-5 and TRBJ1-2; D is possibly TRBD1 (6 bases). The sample was PBMCs. This receptor was obtained from a male donor in good health and CMV-seronegative. This CDR3 is CASNPGQSPDGYTF. In DNA form, the CDR3 reads TGTGCCAGCAACCCAGGACAGAGCCCGGATGGCTACACCTTC.